This T cell receptor beta chain was captured in a study of T cell changes during pregnancy in multiple sclerosis. Profiled with immunoSEQ multiplex PCR; TCRdb holds only in-frame clones, not every one. The table records fewer than 140,000 clones, about 89% of them present only once. There are 14 residues in the CDR3. CDR1 and CDR2 (germline): SGHKS, YYEKEE (reference sequence). With 0 bases clipped from V and 6 bases from J, the junction kept 3 bases outside the gene matches. The origin of this receptor is a female donor with multiple sclerosis, enrolled in a pregnancy study. The chain has TRBV5-5 and TRBJ1-5; 7 bases agree with TRBD1. The input for sequencing was peripheral blood, taken before pregnancy. CDR3 sequence (DNA): TGTGCCAGCAGCTTGGGACAGGGTTTTCAGCCCCAGCATTTT. Translating it yields CASSLGQGFQPQHF.